A selection of T cell receptor beta chains follows, all from one sample in a study of blood T cell repertoires in COVID-19. Only in-frame clones appear in the TCRdb table, and some are missing; sequencing was by immunoSEQ multiplex PCR. This sample has 20,000 to 25,000 clones; 70% to 90% occur once, and the top ten carry roughly a sixth. Input material: peripheral blood. All receptors come from a human donor with acute or convalescent COVID-19. The donor label of this sample is uncertain. CDR3s include the opening cysteine and the closing phenylalanine or tryptophan. Size is stated for part of the rows, as once, few or many counts, or as a class when the clone is expanded.

V gene	clone size	CDR3 protein
TRBV15	-	CATSRDNLRGETQYF
TRBV18	-	CASSPPEASGSPYNEQFF
TRBV5-1	-	CASSLTSVYEQYF
TRBV18	-	CASSPKLAGVTDTQYF
TRBV13	once	CASSTRGSSYNEQFF
TRBV5-1	-	CASSPGATDTQYF
TRBV19	-	CASSFGLAANEQFF
TRBV3-1/TRBV3-2	few	CASGQYSYEQYF
TRBV29-1	once	CSARRGGLGGELFF
TRBV19	-	CASSLARGVGNTEAFF
TRBV12-5	once	CASGSYSGNTIYF
TRBV6-5	-	CASSLRTSGYTQYF
TRBV3-1/TRBV3-2	once	CASSPEGQVYQETQYF
TRBV5-1	once	CASSEGAGGADQPQHF
TRBV7-2	-	CASSFNLREKLFF
TRBV6-5	-	CASSLGQGVGYTF
TRBV23-1	-	CASSSPGLAGFSPRSSYEQYF
TRBV5-5	-	CASSPEARATGEQYF
TRBV11-2	-	CASRPTANTGELFF
TRBV27	-	CASTPLGAGANVLTF
TRBV7-7	-	CASSSSRGVETQYF
TRBV4-1	-	CASSQETSGGASDTQYF
TRBV3-1/TRBV3-2	-	CASSQGGGTGRQPQHF
TRBV6-5	-	CASSYLGQNTEAFF
TRBV18	-	CASSPLQGASTDTQYF
TRBV2	once	CASSRGVSSYEQYF
TRBV15	-	CATSGTTGGNSPLHF
TRBV5-4	-	CASSYSSGTASSGNTIYF
TRBV9	-	CASSPRQGQETQYF
TRBV19	-	CASSIRGIEEAFF
TRBV9	-	CASSVTSGRSTDTQYF
TRBV2	-	CASNPKSSYNEQFF
TRBV5-1	few	CASSLALGREAYGYTF
TRBV29-1	-	CSAASGGNEKLFF
TRBV29-1	-	CSVSVERVSGNTIYF
TRBV9	-	CASSVGSSGRANEQFF
TRBV6-6	-	CASSHDGLDTQYF
TRBV29-1	-	CSVEDGDRVYEQYF